This T cell receptor beta chain is from a study of shared T cell receptors in the human thymus. CDR3 length: 12 amino acids. The germline CDR1 and CDR2 sequences are MNHNY and SVGAGI (reference sequence). V gave up 2 bases and J gave up 11 bases; unmatched junction bases: 5. Produced via immunoSEQ multiplex PCR; TCRdb's table is partial and in-frame only. The table shows a few hundred thousand clones, with approximately 95% occurring only once. The receptor comes from a human donor. The chain recombines TRBV6-6 with TRBJ1-1, with 7 bases that match TRBD1. Sequenced input: thymocytes. The CDR3 reads CASSYNDREAFF. CDR3 nucleotide sequence: TGTGCCAGCAGTTACAATGACAGGGAGGCTTTCTTT.